Following are 3 T cell receptor beta chains from one sample sequenced in a study of blood T cell repertoires in COVID-19. The method was immunoSEQ multiplex PCR; TCRdb's version includes in-frame clones alone and lacks a portion of them. The sample has about 88,000 clones; 90% are singletons. Sample: peripheral blood. The receptor source for this set is a man between 60 and 75 years old with acute or convalescent COVID-19.

This sequence joins TRBV4-1 and TRBJ2-3, with TRBD1 identical over 9 bases. The germline V gene encodes CDR1 MGHRA and CDR2 YSYEKL. J was trimmed by 6 bases and V by 4 bases; bases with no gene match: 11. The CDR3 length is 16 residues. In DNA form, the CDR3 reads TGCGCCAGCAGCCCTTACTGGACAGGGGAGGAGGATACGCAGTATTTT. Protein: CASSPYWTGEEDTQYF.

The chain carries TRBV28 and TRBJ2-1; tentatively, D is TRBD2 (5 bases). The V end was cut by 4 bases, the J end by 3 bases, with 13 bases between. This CDR3 comprises 15 residues. Germline lookup yields CDR1 MDHEN and CDR2 SYDVKM. CDR3 sequence reads: CASSSGLDVYNEQFF. The CDR3 nucleotides read TGTGCCAGCAGTTCAGGACTCGACGTCTACAATGAGCAGTTCTTC.

The rearrangement links TRBV27 to TRBJ1-1; D may be TRBD1 (6 bases). V was pared by 3 bases and J by 3 bases, with 14 bases between. Germline V gene sequence: CDR1 MNHEY, CDR2 SMNVEV (reference sequence). This CDR3 region has 15 residues. The DNA of the CDR3 is TGTGCCAGCAGTTTCCTACAGGGCAGAGACACTGAAGCTTTCTTT. This codes for CASSFLQGRDTEAFF.